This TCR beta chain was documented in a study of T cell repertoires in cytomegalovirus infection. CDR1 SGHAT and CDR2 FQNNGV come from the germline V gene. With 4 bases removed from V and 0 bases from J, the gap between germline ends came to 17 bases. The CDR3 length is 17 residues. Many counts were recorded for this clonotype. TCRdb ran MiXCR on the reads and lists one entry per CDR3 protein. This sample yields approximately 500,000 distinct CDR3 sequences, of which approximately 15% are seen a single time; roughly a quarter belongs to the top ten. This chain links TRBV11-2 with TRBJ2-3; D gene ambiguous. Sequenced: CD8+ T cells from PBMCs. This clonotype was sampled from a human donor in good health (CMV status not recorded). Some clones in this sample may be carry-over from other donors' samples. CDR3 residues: CASSSVLHWMSTDTQYF. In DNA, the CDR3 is TGTGCCAGCAGCTCAGTTCTACATTGGATGAGCACAGATACGCAGTATTTT.